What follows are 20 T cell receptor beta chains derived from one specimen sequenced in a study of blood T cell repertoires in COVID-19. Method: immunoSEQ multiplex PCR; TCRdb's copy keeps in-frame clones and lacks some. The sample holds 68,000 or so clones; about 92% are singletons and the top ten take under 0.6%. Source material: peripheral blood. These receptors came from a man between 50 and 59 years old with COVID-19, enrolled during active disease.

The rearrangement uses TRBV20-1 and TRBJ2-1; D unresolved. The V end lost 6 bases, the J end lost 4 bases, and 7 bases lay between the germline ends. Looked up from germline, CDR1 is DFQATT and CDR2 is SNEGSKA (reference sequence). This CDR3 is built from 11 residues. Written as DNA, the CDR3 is TGCAGTGCCGACAATTACAATGAGCAGTTCTTC. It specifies CSADNYNEQFF.

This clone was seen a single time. The CDR3 reads CASSFGLANTGELFF. The CDR3 DNA reads TGTGCCAGCAGCTTCGGACTAGCGAACACCGGGGAGCTGTTTTTT. V is TRBV7-9 and J is TRBJ2-2, with 7 bases identical to TRBD2. The junction had 1 base not matched to a gene; V was cut back by 3 bases and J by 0 bases. Germline CDR1 and CDR2: SEHNR and FQNEAQ (reference sequence). This CDR3 has 15 amino acids.

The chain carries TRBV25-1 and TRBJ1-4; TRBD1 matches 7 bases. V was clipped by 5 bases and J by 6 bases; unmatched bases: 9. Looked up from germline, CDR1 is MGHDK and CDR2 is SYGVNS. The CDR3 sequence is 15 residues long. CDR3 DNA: TGTGCCAGCAGTCTCCTCGGGCAGGGGGATGAAAAACTGTTTTTT. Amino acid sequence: CASSLLGQGDEKLFF.

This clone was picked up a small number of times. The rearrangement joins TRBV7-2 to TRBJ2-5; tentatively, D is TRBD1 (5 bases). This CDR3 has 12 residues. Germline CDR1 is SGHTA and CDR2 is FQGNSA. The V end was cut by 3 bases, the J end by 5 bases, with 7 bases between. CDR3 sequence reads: CASSFPGETQYF. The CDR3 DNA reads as TGTGCCAGCAGCTTCCCAGGGGAGACCCAGTACTTC. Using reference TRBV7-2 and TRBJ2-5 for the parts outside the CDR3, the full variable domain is GAGVSQSPSNKVTEKGKDVELRCDPISGHTALYWYRQSLGQGLEFLIYFQGNSAPDKSGLPSDRFSAERTGGSVSTLTIQRTQQEDSAVYLCASSFPGETQYFGPGTRLLVL.

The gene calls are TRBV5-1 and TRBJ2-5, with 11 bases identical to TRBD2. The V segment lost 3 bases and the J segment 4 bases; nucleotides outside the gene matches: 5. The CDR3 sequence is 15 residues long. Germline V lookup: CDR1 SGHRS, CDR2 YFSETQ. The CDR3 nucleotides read TGCGCCAGCAGCTGGTCTGGACTAGCGGGAGAGACCCAGTACTTC. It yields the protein CASSWSGLAGETQYF.

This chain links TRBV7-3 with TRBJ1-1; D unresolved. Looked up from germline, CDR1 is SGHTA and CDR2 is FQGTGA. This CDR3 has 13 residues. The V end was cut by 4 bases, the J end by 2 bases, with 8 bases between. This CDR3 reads CASSSLFNTEAFF. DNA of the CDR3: TGTGCCAGCAGCTCCCTCTTCAACACTGAAGCTTTCTTT.

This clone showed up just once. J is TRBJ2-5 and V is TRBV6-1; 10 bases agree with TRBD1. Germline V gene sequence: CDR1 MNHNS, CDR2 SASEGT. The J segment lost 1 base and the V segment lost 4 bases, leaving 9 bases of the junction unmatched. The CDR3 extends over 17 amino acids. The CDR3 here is CASSVGRDRGIQETQYF. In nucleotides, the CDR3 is TGTGCCAGCAGTGTGGGGCGGGACAGGGGAATCCAAGAGACCCAGTACTTC.

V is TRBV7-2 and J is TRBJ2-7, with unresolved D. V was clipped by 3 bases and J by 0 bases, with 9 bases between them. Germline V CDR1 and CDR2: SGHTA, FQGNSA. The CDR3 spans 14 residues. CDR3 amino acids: CASSFTGSSYEQYF. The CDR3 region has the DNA TGTGCCAGCAGCTTTACGGGTTCCTCCTACGAGCAGTACTTC. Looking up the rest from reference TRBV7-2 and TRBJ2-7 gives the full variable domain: GAGVSQSPSNKVTEKGKDVELRCDPISGHTALYWYRQSLGQGLEFLIYFQGNSAPDKSGLPSDRFSAERTGGSVSTLTIQRTQQEDSAVYLCASSFTGSSYEQYFGPGTRLTVT.

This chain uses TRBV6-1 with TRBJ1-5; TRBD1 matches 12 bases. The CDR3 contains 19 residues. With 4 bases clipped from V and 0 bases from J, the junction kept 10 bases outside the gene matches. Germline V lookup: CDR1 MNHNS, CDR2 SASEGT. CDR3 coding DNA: TGTGCCAGCAGTGCGGGCTGGGACAGGGGGCCTAATAGCAATCAGCCCCAGCATTTT. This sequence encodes CASSAGWDRGPNSNQPQHF.

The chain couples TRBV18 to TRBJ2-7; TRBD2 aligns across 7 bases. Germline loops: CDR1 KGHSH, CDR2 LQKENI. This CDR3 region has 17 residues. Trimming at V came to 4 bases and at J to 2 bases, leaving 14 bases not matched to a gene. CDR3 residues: CASSLYFPSGSAYEQYF. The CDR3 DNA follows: TGTGCCAGCTCACTATATTTTCCTAGCGGATCTGCCTACGAGCAGTACTTC.

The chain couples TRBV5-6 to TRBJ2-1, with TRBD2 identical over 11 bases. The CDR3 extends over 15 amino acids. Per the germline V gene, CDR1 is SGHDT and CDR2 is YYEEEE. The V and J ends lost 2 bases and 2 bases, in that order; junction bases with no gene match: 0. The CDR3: CASSLLAGAYNEQFF. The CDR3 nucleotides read TGTGCCAGCAGCTTACTAGCGGGAGCCTACAATGAGCAGTTCTTC.

CDR3 protein: CASSRAQQEGKLFF. The CDR3 nucleotides are TGTGCCAGTAGTAGAGCTCAACAGGAAGGAAAACTGTTTTTT. The chain employs TRBV19 and TRBJ1-4, with D maybe TRBD1 (5 bases). This CDR3 contains 14 residues. Per the germline V gene, CDR1 is LNHDA and CDR2 is SQIVND (reference sequence). The V gene lost 4 bases and the J gene lost 10 bases, with 16 bases spanning the gap.

The CDR3 coding sequence is TGCGCCAGCAGCCAAACAAGGGACAGGGGTTTCAATCAGCCCCAGCATTTT. Its translation is CASSQTRDRGFNQPQHF. The gene calls are TRBV4-1 and TRBJ1-5; 10 bases match TRBD1. V trimming: 2 bases; J trimming: 3 bases; junction bases outside the gene matches: 7. The CDR3 sequence is 17 residues long. Germline assignment: CDR1 MGHRA and CDR2 YSYEKL.

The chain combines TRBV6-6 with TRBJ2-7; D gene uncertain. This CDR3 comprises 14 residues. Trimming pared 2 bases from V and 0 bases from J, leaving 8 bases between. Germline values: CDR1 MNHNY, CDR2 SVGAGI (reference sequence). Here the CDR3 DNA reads TGTGCCAGCAGTTACGAGGAGAGCTCCTACGAGCAGTACTTC. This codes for CASSYEESSYEQYF.

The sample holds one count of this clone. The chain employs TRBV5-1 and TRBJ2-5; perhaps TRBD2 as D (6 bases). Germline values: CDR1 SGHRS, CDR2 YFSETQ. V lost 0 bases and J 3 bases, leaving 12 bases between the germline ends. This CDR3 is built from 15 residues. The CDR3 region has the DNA TGCGCCAGCAGCTTGGCCGGGTCGGGAGAAGAGACCCAGTACTTC. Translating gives CASSLAGSGEETQYF.

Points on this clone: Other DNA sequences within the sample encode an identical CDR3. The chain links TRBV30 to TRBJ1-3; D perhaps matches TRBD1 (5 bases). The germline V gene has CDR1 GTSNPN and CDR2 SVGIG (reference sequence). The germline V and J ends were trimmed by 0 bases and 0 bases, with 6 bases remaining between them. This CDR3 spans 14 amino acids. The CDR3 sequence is CAWSVRGSGNTIYF. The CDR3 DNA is TGTGCCTGGAGTGTAAGGGGCTCTGGAAACACCATATATTTT. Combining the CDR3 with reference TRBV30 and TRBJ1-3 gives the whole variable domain SQTIHQWPATLVQPVGSPLSLECTVEGTSNPNLYWYRQAAGRGLQLLFYSVGIGQISSEVPQNLSASRPQDRQFILSSKKLLLSDSGFYLCAWSVRGSGNTIYFGEGSWLTVV.

This chain's CDR3 is CASSPEGTLNTEAFF. CDR3 bases: TGTGCCAGCAGCCCAGAGGGCACTTTGAACACTGAAGCTTTCTTT. This rearrangement joins TRBV13 to TRBJ1-1; unclear D gene. V was trimmed by 5 bases and J by 0 bases, leaving 13 bases between them. CDR3 length equals 15 residues. Germline-derived CDR1 and CDR2 are PRHDT and FYEKMQ (reference sequence).

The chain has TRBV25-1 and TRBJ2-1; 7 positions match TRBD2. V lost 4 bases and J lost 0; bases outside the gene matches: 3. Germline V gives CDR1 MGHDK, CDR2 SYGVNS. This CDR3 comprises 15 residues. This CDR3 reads CASSVGGSSYNEQFF. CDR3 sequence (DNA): TGTGCCAGCAGTGTAGGCGGGAGCTCCTACAATGAGCAGTTCTTC.

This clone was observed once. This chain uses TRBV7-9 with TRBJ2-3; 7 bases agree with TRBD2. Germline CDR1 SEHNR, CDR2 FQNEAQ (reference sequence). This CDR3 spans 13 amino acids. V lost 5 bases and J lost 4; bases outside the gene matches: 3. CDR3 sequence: CASSASGADTQYF. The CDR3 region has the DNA TGTGCCAGCAGCGCCAGCGGGGCAGATACGCAGTATTTT.

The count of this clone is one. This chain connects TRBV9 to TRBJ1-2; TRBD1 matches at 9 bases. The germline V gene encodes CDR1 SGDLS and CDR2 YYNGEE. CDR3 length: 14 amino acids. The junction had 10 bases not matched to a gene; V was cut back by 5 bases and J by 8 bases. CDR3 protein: CASREGTGRAGYTF. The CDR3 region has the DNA TGTGCCAGCAGAGAGGGGACAGGGAGAGCGGGCTACACCTTC.